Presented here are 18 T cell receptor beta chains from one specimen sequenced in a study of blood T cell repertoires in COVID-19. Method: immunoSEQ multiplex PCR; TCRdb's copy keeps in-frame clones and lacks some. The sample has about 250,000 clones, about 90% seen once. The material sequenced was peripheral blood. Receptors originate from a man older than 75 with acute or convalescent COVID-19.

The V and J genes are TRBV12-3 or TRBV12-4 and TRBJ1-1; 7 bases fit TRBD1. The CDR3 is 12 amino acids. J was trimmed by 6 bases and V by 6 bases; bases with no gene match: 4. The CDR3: CASSFDRAEAFF. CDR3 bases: TGTGCCAGCAGCTTCGACAGGGCTGAAGCTTTCTTT.

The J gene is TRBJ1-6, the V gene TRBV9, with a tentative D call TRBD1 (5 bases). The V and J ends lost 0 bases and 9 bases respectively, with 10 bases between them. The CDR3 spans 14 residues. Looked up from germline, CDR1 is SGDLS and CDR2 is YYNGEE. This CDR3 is CASSVVSGGSPLHF. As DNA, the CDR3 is TGTGCCAGCAGCGTAGTATCGGGGGGTTCACCCCTCCACTTT.

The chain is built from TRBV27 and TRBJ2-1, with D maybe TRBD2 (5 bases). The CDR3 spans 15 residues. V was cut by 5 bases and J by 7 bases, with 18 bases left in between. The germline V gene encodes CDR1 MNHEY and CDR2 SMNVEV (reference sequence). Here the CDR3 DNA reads TGTGCCAGCAGTGGATTCGGGGAGCTTATGAATGAGCAGTTCTTC. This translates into CASSGFGELMNEQFF.

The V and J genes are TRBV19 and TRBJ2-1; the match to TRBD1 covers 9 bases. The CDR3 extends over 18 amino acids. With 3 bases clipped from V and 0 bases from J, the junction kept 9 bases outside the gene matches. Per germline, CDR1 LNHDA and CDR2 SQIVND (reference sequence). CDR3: CASSMGQGQLYSYNEQFF. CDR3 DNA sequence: TGTGCCAGTAGTATGGGACAGGGCCAATTATACTCCTACAATGAGCAGTTCTTC.

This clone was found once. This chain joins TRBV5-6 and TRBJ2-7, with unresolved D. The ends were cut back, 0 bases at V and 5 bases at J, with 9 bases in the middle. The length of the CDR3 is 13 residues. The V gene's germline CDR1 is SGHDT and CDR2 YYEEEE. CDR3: CASSLVALDEQYF. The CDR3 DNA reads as TGTGCCAGCAGCTTGGTGGCCCTCGACGAGCAGTACTTC.

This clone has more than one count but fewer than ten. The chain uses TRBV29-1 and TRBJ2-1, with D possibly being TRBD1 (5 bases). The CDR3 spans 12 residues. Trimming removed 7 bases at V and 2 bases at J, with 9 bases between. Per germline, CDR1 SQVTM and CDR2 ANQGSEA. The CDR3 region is CSAGHTYNEQFF. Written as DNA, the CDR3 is TGCAGCGCCGGACACACCTACAATGAGCAGTTCTTC.

Here the CDR3 reads CASSSFTGNQPQHF. In nucleotides, the CDR3 is TGTGCCAGTAGTAGTTTTACGGGGAATCAGCCCCAGCATTTT. The chain joins TRBV19 to TRBJ1-5, with D unclear. Germline V gene lookup returns CDR1 LNHDA and CDR2 SQIVND (reference sequence). This CDR3 spans 14 amino acids. Trimming cost V 4 bases and J 4 bases, with 11 bases left between them. Full variable domain (rest looked up from reference TRBV19 and TRBJ1-5): DGGITQSPKYLFRKEGQNVTLSCEQNLNHDAMYWYRQDPGQGLRLIYYSQIVNDFQKGDIAEGYSVSREKKESFPLTVTSAQKNPTAFYLCASSSFTGNQPQHFGDGTRLSIL.

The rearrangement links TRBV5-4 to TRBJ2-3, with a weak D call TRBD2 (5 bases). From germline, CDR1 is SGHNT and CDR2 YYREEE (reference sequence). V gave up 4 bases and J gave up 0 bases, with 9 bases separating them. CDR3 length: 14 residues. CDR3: CASSPDWSTDTQYF. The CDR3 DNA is TGTGCCAGCAGCCCGGACTGGAGCACAGATACGCAGTATTTT.

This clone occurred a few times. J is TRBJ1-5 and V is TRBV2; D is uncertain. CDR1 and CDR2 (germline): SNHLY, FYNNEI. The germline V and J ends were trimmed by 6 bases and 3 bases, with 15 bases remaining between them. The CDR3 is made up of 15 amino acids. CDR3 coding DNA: TGTGCCAGCAGAGACCCACTGGAGGACAATCAGCCCCAGCATTTT. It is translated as CASRDPLEDNQPQHF.

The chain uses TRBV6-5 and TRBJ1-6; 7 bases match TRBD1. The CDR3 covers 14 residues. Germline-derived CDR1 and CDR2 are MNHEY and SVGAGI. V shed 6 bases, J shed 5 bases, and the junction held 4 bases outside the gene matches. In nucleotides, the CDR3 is TGTGCCAGCAGAACCGGGACAGATAATTCACCCCTCCACTTT. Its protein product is CASRTGTDNSPLHF.

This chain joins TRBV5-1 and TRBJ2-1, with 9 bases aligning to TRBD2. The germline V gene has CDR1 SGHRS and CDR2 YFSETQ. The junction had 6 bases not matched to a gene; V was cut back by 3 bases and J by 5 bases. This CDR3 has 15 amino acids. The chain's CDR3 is CASSSSAGGHNEQFF. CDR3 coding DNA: TGCGCCAGCAGCTCATCAGCGGGAGGTCACAATGAGCAGTTCTTC. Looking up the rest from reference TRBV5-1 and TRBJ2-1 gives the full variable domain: KAGVTQTPRYLIKTRGQQVTLSCSPISGHRSVSWYQQTPGQGLQFLFEYFSETQRNKGNFPGRFSGRQFSNSRSEMNVSTLELGDSALYLCASSSSAGGHNEQFFGPGTRLTVL.

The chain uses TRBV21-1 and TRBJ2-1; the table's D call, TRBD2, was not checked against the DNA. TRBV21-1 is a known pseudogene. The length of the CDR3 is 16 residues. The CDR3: CASSTRGKDGGDEQFF. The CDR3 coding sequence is TGTGCCAGCAGCACTCGGGGTAAGGACGGAGGGGATGAGCAGTTCTTC.

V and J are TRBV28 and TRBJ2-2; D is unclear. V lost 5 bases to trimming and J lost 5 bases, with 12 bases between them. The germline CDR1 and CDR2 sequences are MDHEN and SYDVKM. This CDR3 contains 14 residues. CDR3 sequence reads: CASSLYGYTGELFF. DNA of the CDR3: TGTGCCAGCAGTCTCTACGGGTATACCGGGGAGCTGTTTTTT. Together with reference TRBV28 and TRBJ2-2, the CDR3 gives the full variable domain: DVKVTQSSRYLVKRTGEKVFLECVQDMDHENMFWYRQDPGLGLRLIYFSYDVKMKEKGDIPEGYSVSREKKERFSLILESASTNQTSMYLCASSLYGYTGELFFGEGSRLTVL.

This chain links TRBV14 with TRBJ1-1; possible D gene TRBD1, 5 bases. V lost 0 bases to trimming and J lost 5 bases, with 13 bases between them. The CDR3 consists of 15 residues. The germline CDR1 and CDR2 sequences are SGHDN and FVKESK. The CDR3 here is CASSQDFGGGTEAFF. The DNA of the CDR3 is TGTGCCAGCAGCCAAGATTTTGGGGGGGGAACTGAAGCTTTCTTT.

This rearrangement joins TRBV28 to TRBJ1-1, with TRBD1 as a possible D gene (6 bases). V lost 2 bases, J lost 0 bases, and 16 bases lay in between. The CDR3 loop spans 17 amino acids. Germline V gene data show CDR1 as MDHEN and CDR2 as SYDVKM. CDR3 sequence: CASSLIRPGQMNTEAFF. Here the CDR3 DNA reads TGTGCCAGCAGTTTAATCCGACCCGGACAGATGAACACTGAAGCTTTCTTT.

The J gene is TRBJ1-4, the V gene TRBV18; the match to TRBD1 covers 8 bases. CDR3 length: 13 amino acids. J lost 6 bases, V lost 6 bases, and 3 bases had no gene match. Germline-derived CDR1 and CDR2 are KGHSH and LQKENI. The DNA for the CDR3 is TGTGCCAGCTCCCTACAGGGGGATGAAAAACTGTTTTTT. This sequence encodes CASSLQGDEKLFF.

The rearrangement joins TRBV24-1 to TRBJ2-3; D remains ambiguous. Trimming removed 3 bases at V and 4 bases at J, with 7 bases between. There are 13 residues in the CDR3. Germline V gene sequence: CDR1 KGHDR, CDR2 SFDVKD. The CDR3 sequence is CATSDPVADTQYF. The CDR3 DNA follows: TGTGCCACCAGTGATCCGGTCGCAGATACGCAGTATTTT.

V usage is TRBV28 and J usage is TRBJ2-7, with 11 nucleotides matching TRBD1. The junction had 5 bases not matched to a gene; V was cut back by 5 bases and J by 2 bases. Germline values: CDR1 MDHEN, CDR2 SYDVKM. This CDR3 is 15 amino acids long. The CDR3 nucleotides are TGTGCCAGCAGTGATCCGGGACAGGGGGCCTACGAGCAGTACTTC. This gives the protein CASSDPGQGAYEQYF.